Below are 24 T cell receptor beta chains sequenced from a single sample in a study of cytomegalovirus exposure and HLA in healthy donors. Sequencing was performed with immunoSEQ multiplex PCR; in TCRdb, only in-frame clones are kept and a portion is missing. The sample carries some 130,000 clones, roughly 87% recorded once. Specimen: PBMCs. The source of these receptors is a woman under 30 in good health and CMV-seronegative.

This rearrangement joins TRBV30 to TRBJ2-3; TRBD2 agrees at 14 bases. This CDR3 comprises 16 residues. Germline CDR1 GTSNPN, CDR2 SVGIG (reference sequence). V shed 3 bases, J shed 4 bases, and the junction held 6 bases outside the gene matches. The CDR3 loop reads CAWRVRLAGGADTQYF. CDR3 DNA sequence: TGTGCCTGGAGGGTACGACTAGCGGGGGGGGCAGATACGCAGTATTTT.

The chain uses TRBV2 and TRBJ2-3; unclear D gene. The length of the CDR3 is 15 residues. V lost 8 bases and J lost 5, with 20 bases in between. CDR1 SNHLY and CDR2 FYNNEI come from the germline V gene. The CDR3 loop reads CASARGGQAIDTQYF. CDR3 in DNA: TGTGCCAGCGCGCGAGGTGGCCAAGCCATAGATACGCAGTATTTT.

The chain has TRBV4-1 and TRBJ1-6; D is undetermined. The CDR3 length is 18 residues. The V end lost 4 bases, the J end lost 7 bases, and 23 bases lay between the germline ends. The germline gives CDR1 MGHRA, CDR2 YSYEKL. CDR3 nucleotides: TGCGCCAGCAGCCTCAGAGTCACACGAGGCGCGGGCAATTCACCCCTCCACTTT. It is translated as CASSLRVTRGAGNSPLHF.

The chain couples TRBV6-5 to TRBJ1-2, with D possibly matching TRBD1 (5 bases). V was trimmed by 0 bases and J by 4 bases, leaving 15 bases between them. This CDR3 is built from 16 residues. Looked up from germline, CDR1 is MNHEY and CDR2 is SVGAGI. CDR3 sequence reads: CASSYSGQGWGYGYTF. In nucleotides, the CDR3 is TGTGCCAGCAGTTACTCTGGGCAGGGTTGGGGCTATGGCTACACCTTC.

The rearrangement joins TRBV18 to TRBJ1-6, with 7 positions matching TRBD1. The V segment lost 4 bases and the J segment 5 bases; nucleotides outside the gene matches: 8. This CDR3 has 16 amino acids. Germline V gives CDR1 KGHSH, CDR2 LQKENI. This chain's CDR3 is CASSRGQDAHNSPLHF. The CDR3 DNA reads as TGTGCCAGCTCACGCGGACAGGACGCCCATAATTCACCCCTCCACTTT.

V gene TRBV6-1 combines with J gene TRBJ1-3; D gene ambiguous. Trimming cost V 11 bases and J 0 bases, with 14 bases left between them. The CDR3 totals 14 residues. Germline CDR1 reads MNHNS; CDR2 reads SASEGT. The CDR3 spells CAAAVGSSGNTIYF. Written as DNA, the CDR3 is TGTGCCGCCGCCGTTGGCAGCTCTGGAAACACCATATATTTT.

The count of this clone is one. The same CDR3 also results from other DNA sequences found in this sample. The chain carries TRBV13 and TRBJ1-6; D not certain. The CDR3 consists of 16 residues. Trimming pared 3 bases from V and 7 bases from J, leaving 16 bases between. Germline values: CDR1 PRHDT, CDR2 FYEKMQ (reference sequence). DNA of the CDR3: TGTGCCAGCAGCTTTAGGACTGGTGGACGAAATTCACCCCTCCACTTT. The encoded protein is CASSFRTGGRNSPLHF.

V and J are TRBV7-6 and TRBJ2-5, with 8 bases fitting TRBD2. CDR1 SGHVS and CDR2 FNYEAQ come from the germline V gene. This CDR3 comprises 14 residues. Trimming removed 2 bases from V and 3 bases from J; junction bases left unmatched: 2. The CDR3 sequence: CASSLRAGEETQYF. The CDR3 DNA reads TGTGCCAGCAGCTTAAGAGCGGGGGAAGAGACCCAGTACTTC.

This chain joins TRBV6-1 and TRBJ1-3, with D hard to call. Trimming took 9 bases from V and 0 from J, leaving 15 bases between them. The CDR3 consists of 15 residues. Germline V gene data show CDR1 as MNHNS and CDR2 as SASEGT. The CDR3 DNA reads TGTGCCAGTACATTAGGACGGGACTCTGGAAACACCATATATTTT. Its translation: CASTLGRDSGNTIYF.

V gene TRBV6-5 combines with J gene TRBJ1-1; D gene uncertain. The V gene's germline CDR1 is MNHEY and CDR2 SVGAGI. The CDR3 has 14 amino acids. The V gene lost 6 bases and the J gene lost 5 bases, with 16 bases spanning the gap. Here the CDR3 reads CASSRGRFGTEAFF. CDR3 bases: TGTGCCAGCAGCCGAGGGAGGTTTGGGACTGAAGCTTTCTTT.

CDR3 amino acids: CASSFLLGTDTQYF. CDR3 DNA: TGCGCCAGCAGCTTTCTACTAGGCACAGATACGCAGTATTTT. This chain links TRBV5-1 with TRBJ2-3, with D possibly matching TRBD2 (5 bases). CDR1 SGHRS and CDR2 YFSETQ come from the germline V gene. There are 14 residues in the CDR3. With 2 bases removed from V and 1 base from J, the gap between germline ends came to 8 bases.

This chain connects TRBV6-5 to TRBJ2-7; the D is unclear. Trimming left V 4 bases short and J 3 bases short, with 13 bases between. The CDR3 runs to 14 residues. From germline, CDR1 is MNHEY and CDR2 SVGAGI. Here the CDR3 reads CASSSPAVSYEQYF. The CDR3 bases are TGTGCCAGCAGTTCCCCGGCGGTCAGCTACGAGCAGTACTTC.

V usage is TRBV5-1 and J usage is TRBJ2-1; 8 bases are shared with TRBD1. The length of the CDR3 is 16 residues. Per the germline V gene, CDR1 is SGHRS and CDR2 is YFSETQ. J gave up 4 bases and V 4 bases, and 10 bases lay outside the gene matches. DNA for the CDR3: TGCGCCAGCAGCCCTTGGACAGGGACCGGGTACAATGAGCAGTTCTTC. Its translation: CASSPWTGTGYNEQFF.

This clone occurred once. Written as DNA, the CDR3 is TGTGCCAGCAGCCCCATGACCGGGACAGGGGCCTACGAGCAGTACTTC. This gives the protein CASSPMTGTGAYEQYF. The chain links TRBV11-3 to TRBJ2-7, with TRBD1 matching over 10 bases. The V gene's germline CDR1 is SGHNT and CDR2 YENEEA. This CDR3 region has 16 residues. V was pared by 5 bases and J by 2 bases, with 9 bases of the junction left unmatched. Full variable domain (remainder filled in from reference TRBV11-3 and TRBJ2-7): EAGVVQSPRYKIIEKKQPVAFWCNPISGHNTLYWYLQNLGQGPELLIRYENEEAVDDSQLPKDRFSAERLKGVDSTLKIQPAELGDSAVYLCASSPMTGTGAYEQYFGPGTRLTVT.

This clone was observed once. This chain joins TRBV25-1 and TRBJ2-7; no clear D. This CDR3 is 14 amino acids long. CDR1 and CDR2 from the germline V gene are MGHDK and SYGVNS. Trimming removed 4 bases at V and 2 bases at J, with 12 bases between. DNA for the CDR3: TGTGCCAGCAGTGTGGAGCAGTTGACCTACGAGCAGTACTTC. Its translation is CASSVEQLTYEQYF.

V and J are TRBV5-1 and TRBJ1-2, with D unresolved. V was pared by 0 bases and J by 5 bases, with 8 bases between. This CDR3 has 13 amino acids. Germline-derived CDR1 and CDR2 are SGHRS and YFSETQ. The CDR3 nucleotides read TGCGCCAGCAGCTTGGGAAGGGAGTATGGCTACACCTTC. Protein product: CASSLGREYGYTF.

This clone appeared once. The chain uses TRBV6-1 and TRBJ2-1, with D perhaps matching TRBD1 (5 bases). This CDR3 spans 15 amino acids. CDR1 is MNHNS, CDR2 SASEGT, per germline. V lost 3 bases and J lost 8, with 17 bases in between. CDR3 residues: CASSEKVQGFHEQFF. In nucleotides, the CDR3 is TGTGCCAGCAGTGAGAAGGTTCAGGGTTTTCATGAGCAGTTCTTC.

The chain joins TRBV19 to TRBJ1-5, with 10 positions matching TRBD1. With V trimmed by 5 bases and J by 4 bases, 5 bases remained unmatched. This CDR3 contains 15 residues. CDR1 and CDR2 from the germline V gene are LNHDA and SQIVND (reference sequence). Here the CDR3 reads CASSSGTGANQPQHF. CDR3 DNA: TGTGCCAGTAGTTCCGGGACAGGGGCGAATCAGCCCCAGCATTTT.

J is TRBJ2-3 and V is TRBV9, with D maybe TRBD2 (5 bases). Germline V lookup: CDR1 SGDLS, CDR2 YYNGEE. Trimming shortened V by 3 bases and J by 2 bases, and 13 bases separated the two germline ends. The length of the CDR3 is 15 residues. CDR3 coding DNA: TGTGCCAGCAGCGCGACGATGGAGGACACAGATACGCAGTATTTT. It specifies CASSATMEDTDTQYF.

This sequence joins TRBV7-8 and TRBJ1-6; the match to TRBD1 covers 9 bases. The CDR3 has 18 amino acids. CDR1 is SGHVS and CDR2 is FQNEAQ in the germline V gene. The J segment lost 2 bases and the V segment lost 5 bases, leaving 10 bases of the junction unmatched. CDR3 region: CASSLTGTGFTYNSPLHF. In DNA form, the CDR3 reads TGTGCCAGCAGCCTAACCGGGACAGGGTTTACCTATAATTCACCCCTCCACTTT.

The chain uses TRBV11-3 and TRBJ2-1; D might be TRBD1 (5 bases). This CDR3 is built from 13 residues. The V end lost 1 base, the J end lost 9 bases, and 10 bases lay between the germline ends. Germline V gives CDR1 SGHNT, CDR2 YENEEA. The CDR3 sequence: CASSLVDRGEQFF. CDR3 sequence (DNA): TGTGCCAGCAGCTTAGTCGACAGAGGTGAGCAGTTCTTC.

This rearrangement joins TRBV7-9 to TRBJ1-3; D is possibly TRBD1 (6 bases). Per the germline V gene, CDR1 is SEHNR and CDR2 is FQNEAQ (reference sequence). V dropped 7 bases and J dropped 4 bases, with 20 bases sitting between them. This CDR3 has 16 amino acids. The CDR3 DNA reads as TGTGCCAGCATCGACCGACAGGACATCTGGGGAAACACCATATATTTT. Translated, it gives CASIDRQDIWGNTIYF.

The table lists this clone with a few counts. The chain employs TRBV15 and TRBJ2-3; 10 bases are a match to TRBD2. Germline lookup yields CDR1 LNHNV and CDR2 YYDKDF (reference sequence). After removal of 5 bases from V and 5 bases from J, the junction contained 4 bases not matched to a gene. This CDR3 comprises 14 residues. The CDR3: CATSHSGGLDTQYF. In DNA, the CDR3 is TGTGCCACCAGCCATAGCGGGGGGCTAGATACGCAGTATTTT.

In this sample, this clone turned up a few times. The rearrangement joins TRBV4-1 to TRBJ2-5, with a possible D match to TRBD2 (6 bases). CDR3 size: 14 residues. V was cut by 6 bases and J by 5 bases, with 16 bases left in between. Germline CDR1 reads MGHRA; CDR2 reads YSYEKL. In DNA, the CDR3 is TGCGCCAGCAGGCGTGCCGGGGGTAACGAGACCCAGTACTTC. It is translated as CASRRAGGNETQYF.